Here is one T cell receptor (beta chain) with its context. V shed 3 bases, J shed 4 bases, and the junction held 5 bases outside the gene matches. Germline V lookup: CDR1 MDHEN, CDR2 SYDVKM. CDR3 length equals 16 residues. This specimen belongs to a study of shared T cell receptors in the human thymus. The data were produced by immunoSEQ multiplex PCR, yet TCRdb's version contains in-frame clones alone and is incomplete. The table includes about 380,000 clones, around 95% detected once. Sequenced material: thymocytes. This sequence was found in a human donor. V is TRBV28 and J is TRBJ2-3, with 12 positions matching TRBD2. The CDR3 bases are TGTGCCAGCAGTTTTCCTAGCGGGAGGGGGCCAGATACGCAGTATTTT. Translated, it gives CASSFPSGRGPDTQYF.